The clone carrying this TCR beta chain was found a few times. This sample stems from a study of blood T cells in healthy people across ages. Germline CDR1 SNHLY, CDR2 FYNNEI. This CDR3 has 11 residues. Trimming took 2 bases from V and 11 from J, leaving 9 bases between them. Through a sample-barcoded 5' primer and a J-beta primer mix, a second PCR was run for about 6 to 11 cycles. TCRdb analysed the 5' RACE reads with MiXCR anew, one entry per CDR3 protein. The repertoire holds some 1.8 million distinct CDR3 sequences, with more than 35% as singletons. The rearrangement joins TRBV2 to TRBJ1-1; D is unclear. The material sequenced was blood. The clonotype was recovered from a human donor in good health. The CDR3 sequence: CASSEFEQAFF. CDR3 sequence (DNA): TGTGCCAGCAGTGAATTTGAGCAGGCTTTCTTT.